What follows are 10 T cell receptor beta chains derived from one specimen sequenced in a study of cytomegalovirus exposure and HLA in healthy donors. Primers: 60 Vbeta forward and 13 Jbeta reverse. Profiling relied on immunoSEQ multiplex PCR, and the TCRdb table lists in-frame clones only, not all of them. The sample consists of some 160,000 clones, 77% of them appearing once. The sample taken for sequencing was PBMCs. The receptors originated from a middle-aged man in good health and CMV-seropositive.

J is TRBJ2-7 and V is TRBV7-2; TRBD2 might be the D (5 bases). The germline V gene encodes CDR1 SGHTA and CDR2 FQGNSA. Trimming removed 2 bases at V and 4 bases at J, with 27 bases between. This CDR3 has 19 residues. The DNA for the CDR3 is TGTGCCAGCAGCTTAAAAGGTCGGGAATACGGGTTAACGGGTTACGAGCAGTACTTC. As protein: CASSLKGREYGLTGYEQYF.

The chain carries TRBV7-2 and TRBJ2-3; 8 nucleotides line up with TRBD2. The germline V gene encodes CDR1 SGHTA and CDR2 FQGNSA. V lost 5 bases, J lost 1 base, and 8 bases stayed unmatched. The CDR3 length is 16 residues. CDR3 coding DNA: TGTGCCAGCAGCACCCGGCGGGGGGCGGGCACAGATACGCAGTATTTT. It translates to CASSTRRGAGTDTQYF.

The CDR3 nucleotides read TGTGCCAGCAGTCACTCGGGGTCCGGGGAGCTGTTTTTT. As protein: CASSHSGSGELFF. This chain connects TRBV11-3 to TRBJ2-2; a possible D gene is TRBD2 (5 bases). Germline CDR1 reads SGHNT; CDR2 reads YENEEA. The V end lost 6 bases, the J end lost 6 bases, and 11 bases lay between the germline ends. The CDR3 has 13 residues.

The J gene is TRBJ1-1, the V gene TRBV6-1; D call uncertain. V lost 2 bases to trimming and J lost 5 bases, with 15 bases between them. From germline, CDR1 is MNHNS and CDR2 SASEGT. This CDR3 contains 15 residues. CDR3: CASSEKFEGWTEAFF. CDR3 nucleotides: TGTGCCAGCAGTGAAAAGTTCGAGGGATGGACTGAAGCTTTCTTT.

CDR3 DNA sequence: TGTGCCAGCAGCTTGGAACAGGGGATAGGGGGTATCGAGCAGTACTTC. This translates into CASSLEQGIGGIEQYF. J is TRBJ2-7 and V is TRBV5-4, with TRBD1 matching over 7 bases. Germline V gene sequence: CDR1 SGHNT, CDR2 YYREEE (reference sequence). J was trimmed by 6 bases and V by 0 bases; bases with no gene match: 12. CDR3 length: 16 amino acids.

In this sample, this clone turned up a few times. The chain is built from TRBV2 and TRBJ1-2, with 10 bases that match TRBD1. Germline assignment: CDR1 SNHLY and CDR2 FYNNEI. This CDR3 has 15 residues. J lost 5 bases, V lost 7 bases, and 10 bases had no gene match. The CDR3, as DNA: TGTGCCAGCATTAGTGGGACAGGGGCTTATTATGGCTACACCTTC. Its translation is CASISGTGAYYGYTF.

J is TRBJ2-7 and V is TRBV5-1; 12 bases match TRBD1. Germline V gene sequence: CDR1 SGHRS, CDR2 YFSETQ. V gave up 7 bases and J gave up 7 bases; unmatched junction bases: 12. CDR3 length: 15 residues. Here the CDR3 reads CASSISGQGAGEQYF. DNA of the CDR3: TGCGCCAGCTCGATATCGGGACAGGGGGCAGGGGAGCAGTACTTC.

The CDR3, as DNA: TGTGCCAGCAGCCCGGATTCGGGTAATGAAAAACTGTTTTTT. Translated, it gives CASSPDSGNEKLFF. V and J are TRBV7-2 and TRBJ1-4; D ambiguous. Trimming shortened V by 5 bases and J by 4 bases, and 11 bases separated the two germline ends. The CDR3 has 14 amino acids. Looked up from germline, CDR1 is SGHTA and CDR2 is FQGNSA.

This chain uses TRBV9 with TRBJ2-1, with 10 bases aligning to TRBD2. The CDR3 sequence is 15 residues long. CDR1 is SGDLS and CDR2 is YYNGEE in the germline V gene. V trimming: 0 bases; J trimming: 10 bases; junction bases outside the gene matches: 7. The CDR3 coding sequence is TGTGCCAGCAGCGTAGCAGCGGGGGGGGGTCGGGAGCAGTTCTTC. Its protein product is CASSVAAGGGREQFF.

The chain combines TRBV4-3 with TRBJ2-7, with 10 bases matching TRBD1. J was trimmed by 3 bases and V by 1 base; bases with no gene match: 3. From germline, CDR1 is LGHNA and CDR2 YSLEER. This CDR3 has 15 residues. In nucleotides, the CDR3 is TGCGCCAGCAGCCAAGGACGGACAGGGGGCTACGAGCAGTACTTC. Translated, it gives CASSQGRTGGYEQYF.